The T cell receptor beta chain under discussion was sequenced for a study of blood T cells in healthy people across ages. V was pared by 0 bases and J by 0 bases, with 16 bases of the junction left unmatched. Germline V gene sequence: CDR1 DFQATT, CDR2 SNEGSKA (reference sequence). This CDR3 is built from 21 residues. A second PCR, run for roughly 7 to 12 cycles, used a sample-barcoded 5' primer plus a J-beta primer mix. A template-switch adaptor that had 12 random nucleotides put a tag on each cDNA molecule. TCRdb processed the 5' RACE reads anew with MiXCR; each CDR3 protein has one entry. The repertoire holds about 1.4 million distinct CDR3 sequences, with approximately 59% as singletons. Ten or more counts support this clonotype.

This receptor was obtained from a man younger than 35 in good health. The specimen was blood. This chain uses TRBV20-1 with TRBJ2-3, with 12 bases that match TRBD2. As DNA, the CDR3 is TGCAGTGCTAGAGATTCGGCTAGACTAGCGGGGGCCTTGTCTAGCACAGATACGCAGTATTTT. Translation: CSARDSARLAGALSSTDTQYF.